One and the same sample provided the 10 T cell receptor beta chains below, sequenced in a study of T cell responses to AZD1222 COVID-19 vaccine (dated by TCRdb to about 2021). The library was made by the immunoSEQ multiplex PCR assay. In its TCRdb copy, this immuneACCESS table keeps in-frame sequences only and misses some clones. Where compared with another copy, unresolved V genes explain less than half of these, and the others have no known cause. This sample lists 100,000 or so clones; less than 95% were detected once. The biggest ten clones account for approximately 1.2% of the sample. The intended sense of this specimen's time point label: baseline before first vaccination. The sequencing here drew on peripheral blood, taken on day 0 of AZD1222 vaccination. These receptors all come from an adult in good health.

Here the CDR3 DNA reads TGTGCCAGCAGACGACAGGGCTCTAACACTGAAGCTTTCTTT. It codes for CASRRQGSNTEAFF. The rearrangement joins TRBV28 to TRBJ1-1; TRBD1 agrees at 7 bases. V lost 6 bases and J lost 2; bases outside the gene matches: 6. Germline V lookup: CDR1 MDHEN, CDR2 SYDVKM. The CDR3 has 14 amino acids.

The DNA for the CDR3 is TGTGCCAGCAGTGTGGGACCTGGGGGCAATCAGCCCCAGCATTTT. This sequence encodes CASSVGPGGNQPQHF. The gene calls are TRBV7-9 and TRBJ1-5; TRBD1 is a possible D gene (5 bases). Germline CDR1 and CDR2: SEHNR and FQNEAQ (reference sequence). Between the trimmed V and J ends, which lost 6 bases and 2 bases, there was a span of 14 bases. This CDR3 comprises 15 residues.

The CDR3 is CASSLPPRGLLTDTQYF. CDR3 nucleotides: TGTGCCAGCAGCTTACCCCCCAGGGGGCTTTTAACAGATACGCAGTATTTT. The chain couples TRBV7-9 to TRBJ2-3, with 8 bases identical to TRBD1. J was trimmed by 3 bases and V by 2 bases; bases with no gene match: 10. Germline V gene lookup returns CDR1 SEHNR and CDR2 FQNEAQ (reference sequence). There are 17 residues in the CDR3.

V is TRBV4-1 and J is TRBJ1-2; 7 positions agree with TRBD1. J lost 1 base, V lost 5 bases, and 7 bases had no gene match. The CDR3 spans 15 residues. CDR1 is MGHRA, CDR2 YSYEKL, per germline. CDR3 sequence: CASSNAGTVNYGYTF. In DNA form, the CDR3 reads TGCGCCAGCAGCAATGCCGGGACAGTTAACTATGGCTACACCTTC.

The chain carries TRBV28 and TRBJ2-7; D may be TRBD1 (5 bases). In germline, CDR1 is MDHEN, CDR2 SYDVKM. This CDR3 spans 13 amino acids. In nucleotides, the CDR3 is TGTGCTCATACCCAGGGTGACTCCTACGAGCAGTACTTC. Translated: CAHTQGDSYEQYF.

This chain links TRBV7-2 with TRBJ1-5; the D is unclear. Germline V lookup: CDR1 SGHTA, CDR2 FQGNSA. With 1 base removed from V and 7 bases from J, the gap between germline ends came to 5 bases. The CDR3 has 12 amino acids. The CDR3 DNA reads as TGTGCCAGCAGCTTAGTGGGGCAGCCCCAGCATTTT. It is translated as CASSLVGQPQHF.

The rearrangement joins TRBV30 to TRBJ2-3, with 7 bases lining up with TRBD1. In germline, CDR1 is GTSNPN, CDR2 SVGIG (reference sequence). The V segment lost 0 bases and the J segment 0 bases; nucleotides outside the gene matches: 6. CDR3 length: 16 amino acids. The DNA of the CDR3 is TGTGCCTGGAGTGTACGGGACAGCGCCAGCACAGATACGCAGTATTTT. Translation gives CAWSVRDSASTDTQYF.

The chain's CDR3 is CASSLEDSGGYEQYF. The CDR3 DNA sequence: TGTGCCAGCAGCTTAGAGGATAGCGGGGGATACGAGCAGTACTTC. V gene TRBV7-2 combines with J gene TRBJ2-7, with TRBD2 matching 9 bases. The germline gives CDR1 SGHTA, CDR2 FQGNSA. V shed 1 base and J 4 bases; nucleotides not matched to a gene: 5. The CDR3 loop spans 15 amino acids.

V usage is TRBV5-1 and J usage is TRBJ1-1; D gene uncertain. CDR1 SGHRS and CDR2 YFSETQ come from the germline V gene. The CDR3 is made up of 16 amino acids. Trimming cost V 3 bases and J 0 bases, with 15 bases left between them. The CDR3 region has the DNA TGCGCCAGCAGCTCCTCCGAGGCTGGGCTGAACACTGAAGCTTTCTTT. This encodes CASSSSEAGLNTEAFF.

V usage is TRBV5-6 and J usage is TRBJ2-1, with a weak D call TRBD2 (5 bases). V shed 5 bases and J shed 13 bases, with 16 bases lying between them. This CDR3 comprises 12 residues. From germline, CDR1 is SGHDT and CDR2 YYEEEE. CDR3 amino acids: CASRLSHGKQFF. The CDR3 bases are TGTGCCAGCAGGTTAAGTCACGGGAAACAGTTCTTC.